This T cell receptor (beta chain) derives from a study of blood T cell repertoires in COVID-19. This CDR3 region has 13 residues. Looked up from germline, CDR1 is SGHTA and CDR2 is FQGTGA. J was trimmed by 6 bases and V by 4 bases; bases with no gene match: 6. TCRdb keeps only in-frame clones here, not all; method: immunoSEQ multiplex PCR. There are 98,000 or so clones in the sample; roughly 89% occur only once, and about 5.5% lies in the top ten. Enrolment of Seattle patients took place during active infection, and they were followed longitudinally. Sequencing input: peripheral blood. This clonotype originated in a man aged 60-69 years with COVID-19, enrolled during active disease. This sequence joins TRBV7-3 and TRBJ2-7; 7 nucleotides agree with TRBD2. This CDR3 reads CASSSTSVGEQYF. The CDR3 bases are TGTGCCAGCAGCTCCACTAGCGTTGGCGAGCAGTACTTC.